This T cell receptor beta chain was obtained from a study of T-cell memory formation after mild COVID-19. Study-wide results and caveats: Clones shrinking from day 15 to 85 showed even CD4/CD8 mixes; later expanders tilted CD4+. Day 37-peaking second-wave clones had unconfirmed SARS-CoV-2 specificity.

With regard to this clonotype: What it binds is not known.

Constant-segment primers served in 5'RACE that generated TCR alpha and TCR beta cDNA libraries bearing sample barcodes and UMIs. TCRdb passed the 5' RACE reads through MiXCR, listing each CDR3 protein once. The repertoire holds 180,000 or so distinct CDR3 sequences, with roughly 12% as singletons. This CDR3 has 16 residues. The V gene's germline CDR1 is MNHNY and CDR2 SVGAGI (reference sequence). Trimming shortened V by 4 bases and J by 2 bases, and 15 bases separated the two germline ends. The rearrangement links TRBV6-6 to TRBJ1-5; D may be TRBD1 (5 bases). This TCR was sampled from a man in his late teens or twenties who had mild COVID-19 (a few samples of this study predate the infection). Cell type and time point are not known. The material sequenced was PBMCs or a T cell subset sorted from them (not recorded which). The CDR3 loop reads CASSSPAGLGNQPQHF. The CDR3 nucleotides read TGTGCCAGCAGTTCCCCGGCGGGGCTAGGCAATCAGCCCCAGCATTTT.